What follows describes a single TCR beta chain. This entry belongs to a study of shared clonotypes between healthy human individuals. From germline, CDR1 is SNHLY and CDR2 FYNNEI. This CDR3 comprises 16 residues. The V end lost 1 base, the J end lost 3 bases, and 13 bases lay between the germline ends. The repertoire was sequenced with immunoSEQ multiplex PCR; TCRdb's copy has only in-frame clones and lacks some. The data show about 450,000 clones, with roughly three quarters seen just once and less than 15% held by the top ten. The V and J genes are TRBV2 and TRBJ1-5, with no clear D. The sequence derives from a woman in her forties in good health. Some clones in this sample may be carry-over from other donors' samples. Material: PBMCs. The CDR3 DNA is TGTGCCAGCAGTGAAGACAGCCAGACCGTCAATCAGCCCCAGCATTTT. Translation gives CASSEDSQTVNQPQHF. Complete variable domain (other parts from reference TRBV2 and TRBJ1-5): EPEVTQTPSHQVTQMGQEVILRCVPISNHLYFYWYRQILGQKVEFLVSFYNNEISEKSEIFDDQFSVERPDGSNFTLKIRSTKLEDSAMYFCASSEDSQTVNQPQHFGDGTRLSIL.